The entry below gives a single TCR beta chain sequence along with its context. Its antigen is not identified. Sequencing was performed with immunoSEQ multiplex PCR; in TCRdb, only in-frame clones are kept and a portion is missing. The table has approximately 52,000 clones, about four fifths seen once. This sample is drawn from a study of OX40 agonist ivuxolimab in advanced cancers. Study findings and constraints: Among T cells, CD8+ cells averaged more expanded clones than CD4+ cells.

This CDR3 has 16 residues. Germline V gene sequence: CDR1 SGHRS, CDR2 YFSETQ. V shed 2 bases and J 1 base; nucleotides not matched to a gene: 8. The source of this sequence is an adult with an advanced solid tumor such as melanoma, head and neck, liver or kidney cancer. This chain links TRBV5-1 with TRBJ1-1; 7 positions agree with TRBD1. Sequences were derived from CD4+ or CD8+ T cells sorted from blood, sampled in a trial of the OX40 agonist ivuxolimab. The DNA of the CDR3 is TGCGCCAGCAGCTTACAGGCAGGGGGTGGGAACACTGAAGCTTTCTTT. This translates into CASSLQAGGGNTEAFF.